The clone carrying this T cell receptor (beta chain) was observed a few times. The antigen is not known. The ends lost 5 bases at V and 3 bases at J; junction bases unmatched: 25. Germline V lookup: CDR1 SQVTM, CDR2 ANQGSEA. The CDR3 contains 19 residues. Hyperthyroidism cases were recent diagnoses of under 2 months' duration in people aged 18 to 65. Patients with other autoimmune diseases, uncontrolled infections, pregnancy or lactation were excluded. This specimen belongs to a study of Graves' ophthalmopathy and Graves' hyperthyroidism. Looking at the study overall: There was a collection of peripheral blood at initial diagnosis, before any treatment. Study outcomes and limitations: Thyroid clonotypes that were expanded above 0.001 frequency mostly also appeared in blood.

Researchers took RNA transcripts and amplified TCR beta CDR3 regions from them. Second-round multiplex PCR followed a first-round RT-PCR using HTBI primers. TCRdb reprocessed the multiplex PCR reads via MiXCR and lists one record per CDR3 protein. The sample lists hundreds of thousands of distinct CDR3 sequences, about 20% occurring once. This clonotype was obtained from a woman between 18 and 29 years old with stable Graves' hyperthyroidism. Some clones in this sample may be carry-over from other donors' samples. The gene calls are TRBV29-1 and TRBJ2-7; the match to TRBD2 covers 7 bases. The specimen sequenced was peripheral blood. The CDR3: CSVPFVTETLPRDYYEQYF. The CDR3 DNA sequence: TGCAGCGTTCCCTTCGTGACAGAAACGCTACCCCGGGACTACTACGAGCAGTACTTC.